What follows is one T cell receptor (beta chain) and its context. Its antigen is not known. The record originates from a study of T cells in Graves' hyperthyroidism and ophthalmopathy. Notes on the study in general: Ophthalmopathy, as predicted by the model, came a median about seven months after the prediction. Blood held most thyroid clonotypes expanded above 0.001 frequency.

The investigators amplified TCR beta CDR3 regions from RNA transcripts. Initially, a first-round RT-PCR of the TCR CDR3 employed the HTBI primer set. TCRdb redid the calling of the multiplex PCR reads with MiXCR, one entry per CDR3 protein. The data show some 760,000 distinct CDR3 sequences, approximately 15% seen once. Orbital computed tomography, thyroid ultrasound, serum thyroxine and TRAb, and clinical symptoms together informed the diagnoses. Isolation of PBMCs was performed on 8.5 to 10 ml fresh peripheral blood. The J segment lost 1 base and the V segment lost 6 bases, leaving 9 bases of the junction unmatched. The CDR3 loop spans 17 amino acids. The germline gives CDR1 MNHNS, CDR2 SASEGT.

The gene calls are TRBV6-1 and TRBJ2-2; 9 bases map to TRBD2. What was sequenced was blood. The clonotype was recovered from a woman in her late teens or twenties with Graves' hyperthyroidism. The CDR3 loop reads CASSPNRAGGNTGELFF. The CDR3 DNA reads as TGTGCCAGCAGCCCAAACCGAGCGGGAGGGAACACCGGGGAGCTGTTTTTT.